This T cell receptor (beta chain) was captured by sequencing in a study of sequential checkpoint blockade in melanoma. For the study at large: First-line arms were nivolumab then ipilimumab, or the reverse, randomized 1:1. Findings of the study overall: About 30 times likelier clinical benefit followed increased tumor T-cell fraction and clonality. Pretreatment TIL clonality tracked with response in the nivolumab-first arm.

This table comes from immunoSEQ multiplex PCR, and its TCRdb copy is limited to in-frame clones, with some not included. The data hold about 4,000 clones, with approximately 25% observed a single time. This clone was detected only once. Its antigen is unidentified. Described treatment: randomized to nivolumab then ipilimumab (arm A) or the reverse (arm B). Germline CDR1 SGHRS, CDR2 YFSETQ. Trimming cost V 4 bases and J 5 bases; bases outside gene matches: 5. The CDR3 runs 14 residues. This rearrangement joins TRBV5-1 to TRBJ2-3, with TRBD1 matching over 9 bases. This clonotype originated in a human donor with melanoma. Sequencing was performed on tumor tissue (inferred from file names), taken from a patient given nivolumab and ipilimumab in sequence. The CDR3 DNA reads TGCGCCAGCAGCCTCGACAGGGGGGAAGATACGCAGTATTTT. Translated, it gives CASSLDRGEDTQYF.